There are a few counts of the clone carrying this T cell receptor beta chain. Its specificity is not known. The entry originates in a study of T-cell memory formation after mild COVID-19. The wider study: TCR clusters were largely donor specific.

Trimming took 5 bases from V and 5 from J; bases not matched to a gene: 10. Germline V gene data show CDR1 as SGHNT and CDR2 as YENEEA. The CDR3 consists of 15 residues. Study-level findings and limits: The CD4+ clones that contracted clustered mainly within CM and EM, and the CD8+ clones concentrated in EMRA.

TCRdb reanalysed the 5' RACE reads using MiXCR and keeps one entry per CDR3 protein. Of hundreds of thousands of distinct CDR3 sequences listed, approximately 15% are singletons. Sequences were obtained from PBMCs or a T cell subset sorted from them (not recorded which). The receptor comes from an adult woman who had mild COVID-19 (a few samples of this study predate the infection). Cell type and time point are not known. This sequence joins TRBV11-3 and TRBJ2-5, with TRBD2 matching 8 bases. CDR3 region: CASSPGGTRGETQYF. The CDR3 coding sequence is TGTGCCAGCAGCCCAGGAGGGACTAGGGGGGAGACCCAGTACTTC.